The clone carrying this T cell receptor beta chain was detected only a few times. The TCRbeta library was prepared with unique molecular identifiers. TCRdb used MiXCR to reprocess the PCR reads, holding one entry per CDR3 protein. The sample has hundreds of thousands of distinct CDR3 sequences, about 24% seen once. The record originates from a study of T-cell reconstitution after alpha-beta-depleted transplantation in children. Trimming cost V 3 bases and J 6 bases, with 10 bases left between them. The CDR3 loop spans 13 amino acids. In germline, CDR1 is SGHTA, CDR2 FQGNSA. The rearrangement uses TRBV7-2 and TRBJ2-3, with D possibly being TRBD2 (5 bases). The receptor was derived from a female patient aged 2-10 years who had a stem cell transplant for congenital amegakaryocytic thrombocytopenia, so the T cells may come from the graft donor. This sample comprised PBMCs, mostly from graft donor cells, obtained 360 days after TCRalphabeta/CD19-depleted stem cell transplant. CDR3 nucleotide sequence: TGTGCCAGCAGCTTCGAGGGTTTTGATACGCAGTATTTT. Its protein is CASSFEGFDTQYF. The complete variable domain, with remaining parts taken from reference TRBV7-2 and TRBJ2-3, reads GAGVSQSPSNKVTEKGKDVELRCDPISGHTALYWYRQSLGQGLEFLIYFQGNSAPDKSGLPSDRFSAERTGGSVSTLTIQRTQQEDSAVYLCASSFEGFDTQYFGPGTRLTVL.